A single sample is the source of the 10 T cell receptor beta chains below, sequenced in a study of cytomegalovirus exposure and HLA in healthy donors. The PCR used 60 Vbeta and 13 Jbeta primers. Profiling relied on immunoSEQ multiplex PCR, and the TCRdb table lists in-frame clones only, not all of them. Of under 95,000 clones detected, about two thirds appear once; the ten largest clones hold 9% to 14%. Sequencing was carried out using PBMCs. These receptors were collected from a woman aged 40 to 49 in good health and CMV-seropositive.

This clone is a singleton in its sample. This chain uses TRBV7-9 with TRBJ1-1; D is ambiguous. Trimming removed 1 base from V and 1 base from J, with 10 bases in between. CDR3 length equals 15 residues. Germline V CDR1 and CDR2: SEHNR, FQNEAQ (reference sequence). CDR3 residues: CASSLVGGPNTEAFF. The CDR3 DNA sequence: TGTGCCAGCAGCTTAGTCGGCGGCCCGAACACTGAAGCTTTCTTT. Full variable domain (rest looked up from reference TRBV7-9 and TRBJ1-1): DTGVSQNPRHKITKRGQNVTFRCDPISEHNRLYWYRQTLGQGPEFLTYFQNEAQLEKSRLLSDRFSAERPKGSFSTLEIQRTEQGDSAMYLCASSLVGGPNTEAFFGQGTRLTVV.

This clone has only a few counts. The chain carries TRBV9 and TRBJ2-1, with 12 bases aligning to TRBD2. CDR1 is SGDLS and CDR2 is YYNGEE in the germline V gene. The CDR3 is 14 amino acids. Germline trimming cut 6 bases from V and 6 bases from J; bases unmatched to any gene: 4. The CDR3 bases are TGTGCCAGCAACCCTAGCGGGAGGGCCAATGAGCAGTTCTTC. Translated: CASNPSGRANEQFF.

J is TRBJ2-1 and V is TRBV25-1; perhaps TRBD1 as D (6 bases). The CDR3 contains 16 residues. V shed 2 bases and J shed 2 bases, with 13 bases lying between them. Germline lookup yields CDR1 MGHDK and CDR2 SYGVNS. This chain's CDR3 is CASSEPRGQAYNEQFF. The DNA of the CDR3 is TGTGCCAGCAGTGAACCCAGGGGTCAAGCCTACAATGAGCAGTTCTTC. The variable domain in full, completed from reference TRBV25-1 and TRBJ2-1, reads EADIYQTPRYLVIGTGKKITLECSQTMGHDKMYWYQQDPGMELHLIHYSYGVNSTEKGDLSSESTVSRIRTEHFPLTLESARPSHTSQYLCASSEPRGQAYNEQFFGPGTRLTVL.

This clone was detected once. This chain connects TRBV11-3 to TRBJ2-6; D gene unclear. Germline-derived CDR1 and CDR2 are SGHNT and YENEEA. The CDR3 covers 13 residues. Trimming removed 8 bases at V and 2 bases at J, with 7 bases between. CDR3 bases: TGTGCCAGCGCGAGTGCTGGGGCCAACGTCCTGACTTTC. It translates to CASASAGANVLTF.

The chain joins TRBV5-1 to TRBJ1-5; D remains ambiguous. The CDR3 totals 13 residues. CDR1 is SGHRS, CDR2 YFSETQ, per germline. Trimming took off 0 bases at V and 5 bases at J, with 6 bases between the two ends. CDR3 in amino acids: CASSLDGDQPQHF. The DNA of the CDR3 is TGCGCCAGCAGCTTGGACGGTGATCAGCCCCAGCATTTT.

V is TRBV25-1 and J is TRBJ2-3; TRBD2 agrees at 13 bases. J lost 1 base, V lost 4 bases, and 2 bases had no gene match. The CDR3 has 16 residues. Germline lookup yields CDR1 MGHDK and CDR2 SYGVNS. Here the CDR3 DNA reads TGTGCCAGCAGTGGGACTAGCGGGGGAGGCACAGATACGCAGTATTTT. It encodes CASSGTSGGGTDTQYF.

This clone has just a few counts. The J gene is TRBJ1-5, the V gene TRBV6-5; 9 bases agree with TRBD1. V lost 6 bases to trimming and J lost 4 bases; unmatched junction nucleotides: 7. This CDR3 spans 15 amino acids. The V gene's germline CDR1 is MNHEY and CDR2 SVGAGI. This chain's CDR3 is CASSRGQGRNQPQHF. CDR3 sequence (DNA): TGTGCCAGCAGCCGTGGACAGGGGCGGAATCAGCCCCAGCATTTT.

This CDR3 is CASSDLANQPQHF. DNA of the CDR3: TGTGCCAGCAGTGATTTGGCCAATCAGCCCCAGCATTTT. The chain uses TRBV6-5 and TRBJ1-5; D remains ambiguous. In germline, CDR1 is MNHEY, CDR2 SVGAGI. The CDR3 runs to 13 residues. V was trimmed by 5 bases and J by 3 bases, leaving 8 bases between them.

This clone has more than one count but fewer than ten. The V and J genes are TRBV2 and TRBJ1-5; 9 bases line up with TRBD1. The CDR3 has 14 amino acids. Germline CDR1 is SNHLY and CDR2 is FYNNEI. Losses at the gene ends were 7 bases for V and 9 bases for J; bases not matched to a gene: 10. The CDR3 loop is CASNWGQGMRPQHF. DNA of the CDR3: TGTGCCAGCAATTGGGGACAGGGTATGAGGCCCCAGCATTTT.

The V call is TRBV14, the J call TRBJ2-3; 10 nucleotides align to TRBD1. This CDR3 has 16 amino acids. The J segment lost 4 bases and the V segment lost 3 bases, leaving 7 bases of the junction unmatched. Germline V CDR1 and CDR2: SGHDN, FVKESK. For the CDR3, the DNA is TGTGCCAGCAGCCAGAGACAGGGGGCAGTATCAGATACGCAGTATTTT. This sequence encodes CASSQRQGAVSDTQYF.